A selection of T cell receptor beta chains follows, all from one sample in a study of response to subunit inactivated influenza vaccine. TCRdb analysed the RT-PCR reads with MiXCR anew, one entry per CDR3 protein. Counted here are around 480,000 distinct CDR3 sequences, 16% occurring once; the ten biggest clones make up less than 4%. The sequenced sample was CD4+ T cells sorted from PBMCs, obtained roughly 24 months after vaccination. The receptor set was obtained from a man between 50 and 75 years old who received an inactivated influenza vaccine. CDR3s include the opening cysteine and the closing phenylalanine or tryptophan. D genes are given only for firm matches. Size is stated for part of the rows, as once, few or many counts, or as a class when the clone is expanded.

V: TRBV7-2; size: many; D: .; J: TRBJ1-3; DNA: TGTGCCAGCAGCTTAGATTCGGGAAACACCATATATTTT; CDR3: CASSLDSGNTIYF
V: TRBV5-1; size: few; D: .; J: TRBJ2-1; DNA: TGCGCCAGCAGCTTGGGCCTAGCCTCTTCCGTCTCCTACAATGAGCAGTTCTTC; CDR3: CASSLGLASSVSYNEQFF
V: TRBV30; size: .; D: .; J: TRBJ1-2; DNA: TGTGCCTGGAGTCAACCGGGACTGAGCTATGGCTACACCTTC; CDR3: CAWSQPGLSYGYTF
V: TRBV4-1; size: few; D: .; J: TRBJ1-2; DNA: TGCGCCAGCAGCCAAGGATTAAGGATGGGTTCCTATCCGGGCTACACCTTC; CDR3: CASSQGLRMGSYPGYTF
V: TRBV11-2; size: .; D: .; J: TRBJ1-5; DNA: TGTGCCAGCAGCCGTAGGGCAGATCAGCCCCAGCATTTT; CDR3: CASSRRADQPQHF
V: TRBV6-2/TRBV6-3; size: .; D: TRBD2; J: TRBJ2-5; DNA: TGTGCCAGCAGTGTCACTAGCGGAAAAGAGACCCAGTACTTC; CDR3: CASSVTSGKETQYF
V: TRBV7-9; size: few; D: .; J: TRBJ1-2; DNA: TGTGCCAGCAGCTTAGCGCCGATCGAGATCTATGGCTACACCTTC; CDR3: CASSLAPIEIYGYTF
V: TRBV28; size: many; D: TRBD2; J: TRBJ2-7; DNA: TGTGCCAGCAGTTCGGGACTAGCGGTCTTTCAGTACTTC; CDR3: CASSSGLAVFQYF
V: TRBV11-2; size: .; D: .; J: TRBJ1-2; DNA: TGTGCCAGCAGCTTACCAATTGATAACTATGGCTACACCTTC; CDR3: CASSLPIDNYGYTF
V: TRBV20-1; size: few; D: .; J: TRBJ2-2; DNA: TGCAGTGCTACAGGGGCCCCGAACACCGGGGAGCTGTTTTTT; CDR3: CSATGAPNTGELFF